This T cell receptor (beta chain) was documented in a study of cytomegalovirus exposure and HLA in healthy donors. The study ran its PCR with 60 Vbeta and 13 Jbeta primers. Sequencing used immunoSEQ multiplex PCR; TCRdb keeps in-frame clones, though not all of them. Of about 120,000 clones listed, approximately 70% are singletons. The sequenced material came from PBMCs. The clonotype comes from a woman younger than 45 in good health and CMV-seronegative.

CDR3 region: CASKSRSSYNEQFF. The CDR3 bases are TGTGCCAGCAAATCGCGGAGCTCCTACAATGAGCAGTTCTTC. The chain has TRBV6-1 and TRBJ2-1; D not certain. Between the trimmed V and J ends, which lost 7 bases and 0 bases, there was a span of 10 bases. Germline values: CDR1 MNHNS, CDR2 SASEGT. The length of the CDR3 is 14 residues.